A selection of T cell receptor beta chains follows, all from one sample in a study of CD8 T cells in ankylosing spondylitis. From the 5' RACE reads, TCRdb called clonotypes with MiXCR, one entry per CDR3 protein. The table includes about 160,000 distinct CDR3 sequences, around a tenth detected once. Source material: blood, either unsorted or a sorted T cell fraction (not recorded which). The receptor source for this set is a female donor with ankylosing spondylitis or in good health (not recorded which). Each CDR3 is given with its conserved first and last residue. The order of the fields is J gene, clone size, D gene, V gene, CDR3 DNA, CDR3 protein. The D gene is left open where the match is weak. The size of a clone is reported for some rows only, either as once, few or many, or as a class for expanded clones.

>TRBJ2-1|once|NA|TRBV15
TGTGCCACCACAGGGGAAAGGCAAGGCCATAATGAGCAGTTCTTC
CATTGERQGHNEQFF
>TRBJ1-2|many|NA|TRBV7-9
TGTGCCAGCAGCTTGGGCTCGGGGAACTATGGCTACACCTTC
CASSLGSGNYGYTF
>TRBJ2-2|many|NA|TRBV12-3/TRBV12-4
TGTGCCGGACAGTCGGGGAACACCGGGGAGCTGTTTTTT
CAGQSGNTGELFF
>TRBJ2-2|many|NA|TRBV12-3/TRBV12-4
TGTGCCAGCAGTTTTGGGGGGGCAAATACCGGGGAGCTGTTTTTT
CASSFGGANTGELFF
>TRBJ1-1|few|TRBD1|TRBV27
TGTGCCAGCAGTGCGACAGGGTTTGAAGCTTTCTTT
CASSATGFEAFF
>TRBJ2-1|NA|NA|TRBV29-1
TGCAGCGTAGCCTGGGGCCGGTCGGCACAGATGGAGCAGTTCTTC
CSVAWGRSAQMEQFF
>TRBJ2-1|NA|NA|TRBV12-3/TRBV12-4
TGTGCCAGCAGTCCTAGGGGCTACCTATCCAATGAGCAGTTCTTC
CASSPRGYLSNEQFF
>TRBJ2-1|few|NA|TRBV20-1
TGCAGTGCCCAGAATTTGGTGAATGAGCAGTTCTTC
CSAQNLVNEQFF
>TRBJ2-7|few|NA|TRBV6-5
TGTGCCAGCAGTTACCGACCCCATGACGAGCAGTACTTC
CASSYRPHDEQYF
>TRBJ2-1|few|NA|TRBV7-2
TGTGCCAGCAGCTTAGAAGGGTTCACCTCCTACAATGAGCAGTTCTTC
CASSLEGFTSYNEQFF
>TRBJ2-1|many|NA|TRBV7-9
TGTGCCAGCTTCGGAGCTGGCGGACCCTATTACAATGAGCAGTTCTTC
CASFGAGGPYYNEQFF
>TRBJ2-6|few|NA|TRBV5-1
TGCGCCAGCAGCCCCGGGACGGTTCTGGGGGGGGCCAACGTCCTGACTTTC
CASSPGTVLGGANVLTF
>TRBJ2-3|few|NA|TRBV12-3/TRBV12-4
TGTGCCAGCAGTAGATATAGCACAGATACGCAGTATTTT
CASSRYSTDTQYF
>TRBJ2-1|NA|NA|TRBV11-2
TGTGCCAGCAGCTTAGGGGGATTCTCCTACAATGAGCAGTTCTTC
CASSLGGFSYNEQFF
>TRBJ1-1|few|NA|TRBV7-6
TGTGCCAGCAGCTTAGCGAGTTCGCCGAACACTGAAGCTTTCTTT
CASSLASSPNTEAFF
>TRBJ1-1|few|NA|TRBV6-1
TGTGCCAGCAGTGAGATTATGAACACTGGAGCTTTCTTT
CASSEIMNTGAFF
>TRBJ2-7|few|NA|TRBV10-2
TGCGCCACCAAGGGGGTCGACTCCTACGAGCAGTACTTC
CATKGVDSYEQYF
>TRBJ1-1|many|NA|TRBV27
TGTGCCAGCAGCCTAACCCCGACAGGAGCAAACACTGAAGCTTTCTTT
CASSLTPTGANTEAFF
>TRBJ2-1|NA|TRBD2|TRBV27
TGTGCCAGCAATATAGCGGGAGGCTCCAATGAGCAGTTCTTC
CASNIAGGSNEQFF
>TRBJ2-5|few|NA|TRBV28
TGTGCCAGCAGATCCCTCAGGGGAGAGACCCAGTACTTC
CASRSLRGETQYF
>TRBJ2-5|many|NA|TRBV2
TGTGCCAGCAGTGAAGCGACGACAGTGTGGGAGACCCAGTACTTC
CASSEATTVWETQYF
>TRBJ2-5|few|NA|TRBV30
TGTGCCTGGAGCGCCCATCAAGAGACCCAGTACTTC
CAWSAHQETQYF
>TRBJ2-1|NA|NA|TRBV19
TGTGCCAGTAGTCACGGGAGCGCCGATGAGCAGTTCTTC
CASSHGSADEQFF
>TRBJ2-3|many|NA|TRBV5-4
TGTGCCAGCAGCGCCCCCACAGATACGCAGTATTTT
CASSAPTDTQYF
>TRBJ1-2|few|TRBD1|TRBV9
TGTGCCAGCAGCCCGGGGGACAGTTTAAACTATGGCTACACCTTC
CASSPGDSLNYGYTF
>TRBJ1-1|many|TRBD1|TRBV27
TGTGCCAGCAGTCGGACAGGGAACACTGAAGCTTTCTTT
CASSRTGNTEAFF
>TRBJ2-1|NA|NA|TRBV12-3/TRBV12-4
TGTGCCAGCAGTTTTAGCAGAGTAAGCGGGTACAATGAGCAGTTCTTC
CASSFSRVSGYNEQFF
>TRBJ2-3|many|NA|TRBV27
TGTGCCAGCAGGAGACGGGACTCTGGGTTCACAGATACGCAGTATTTT
CASRRRDSGFTDTQYF
>TRBJ1-4|few|NA|TRBV2
TGTGCCAGCAGCGGAACCGTTACCACTAATGAAAAACTGTTTTTT
CASSGTVTTNEKLFF
>TRBJ2-7|NA|TRBD2|TRBV20-1
TGCAGTGCTAGAGGACTAGCGGGAGTCGAGCAGTACTTC
CSARGLAGVEQYF
>TRBJ2-1|NA|TRBD1|TRBV6-1
TGTGCCAGCAGTGGACAGGGATTCCCCCTCAATGAGCAGTTCTTC
CASSGQGFPLNEQFF
>TRBJ1-4|few|NA|TRBV27
TGTGCCAGCAGTGGAACCAGAGATCTAAATGAAAAACTGTTTTTT
CASSGTRDLNEKLFF
>TRBJ2-1|NA|TRBD2|TRBV20-1
TGCAGTGCTAGAGAGGCTAGCGGGGCCATTCACTCCTACAATGAGCAGCTCTTC
CSAREASGAIHSYNEQLF
>TRBJ2-1|NA|TRBD1|TRBV12-3/TRBV12-4
TGTGCCAGCAGTTTGACAGGGGGGTACAATGAGCAGTTCTTC
CASSLTGGYNEQFF
>TRBJ1-6|many|TRBD1|TRBV27
TGTGCCAGCAGGTCCGGGACAGCGAATTCACCCCTCCACTTT
CASRSGTANSPLHF
>TRBJ2-1|NA|NA|TRBV6-2/TRBV6-3
TGTGCCAGCAGTTACGACATCGTCCGATACAATGAGCAGTTCTTC
CASSYDIVRYNEQFF
>TRBJ2-1|few|NA|TRBV9
TGTGCCAGCAGCGAGCCTCCTAGCGAGGGTTTGTCAAATGAGCAGTTCTTC
CASSEPPSEGLSNEQFF
>TRBJ1-1|few|NA|TRBV6-5
TGTGCCAGCAGTTGGTCAGAGAACACTGAAGCTTTCTTT
CASSWSENTEAFF
>TRBJ2-6|few|NA|TRBV5-1
TGCGCCAGCAGCTTAGTCACGAGCTCTGGGGCCAACGTCCTGACTTTC
CASSLVTSSGANVLTF
>TRBJ2-1|many|NA|TRBV9
TGTGCCAGCAGCCGTACCGATGAGCAGTTCTTC
CASSRTDEQFF
>TRBJ2-7|many|NA|TRBV5-1
TGCGCCAGCAGCTTGGCGCCGGACAGCGTCTCCTACGAGCAGTACTTC
CASSLAPDSVSYEQYF